Each of the 24 T cell receptor beta chains below was sequenced from the same sample in a study of cytomegalovirus exposure and HLA in healthy donors. The PCR contained 60 Vbeta and 13 Jbeta primers. Profiling relied on immunoSEQ multiplex PCR, and the TCRdb table lists in-frame clones only, not all of them. Altogether about 140,000 clones are present, over 75% being singletons, with the ten largest covering roughly 1.2%. The sequenced sample consisted of PBMCs. These receptors were collected from a female donor in good health and CMV-seronegative.

This clone was counted a single time. The rearrangement links TRBV18 to TRBJ1-1; D possibly corresponds to TRBD1 (5 bases). V lost 7 bases, J lost 4 bases, and 13 bases lay in between. The CDR3 runs to 13 residues. Germline-derived CDR1 and CDR2 are KGHSH and LQKENI. The DNA for the CDR3 is TGTGCCAGCTGTGGGATTGGGGCCACTGAAGCTTTCTTT. Translation: CASCGIGATEAFF.

This clone was seen only once. This rearrangement joins TRBV30 to TRBJ2-7, with 7 bases aligning to TRBD2. J gave up 3 bases and V 0 bases, and 2 bases lay outside the gene matches. This CDR3 comprises 13 residues. Per the germline V gene, CDR1 is GTSNPN and CDR2 is SVGIG (reference sequence). This CDR3 reads CAWSVPGGYEQYF. In nucleotides, the CDR3 is TGTGCCTGGAGTGTACCGGGGGGCTACGAGCAGTACTTC.

The CDR3 here is CASSYRGGGVNEKLFF. CDR3 nucleotide sequence: TGTGCCAGCAGCTATAGGGGTGGTGGAGTTAATGAAAAACTGTTTTTT. The chain is built from TRBV13 and TRBJ1-4, with a tentative D call TRBD1 (5 bases). CDR3 length: 16 residues. Trimming removed 4 bases at V and 4 bases at J, with 16 bases between. CDR1 is PRHDT, CDR2 FYEKMQ, per germline (reference sequence).

The chain combines TRBV2 with TRBJ2-5; D is perhaps TRBD1 (6 bases). V was cut by 6 bases and J by 1 base, with 21 bases left in between. Germline V gene lookup returns CDR1 SNHLY and CDR2 FYNNEI. The CDR3 length is 17 residues. Here the CDR3 reads CASRSGVLGLSQETQYF. CDR3 in DNA: TGTGCCAGCAGGTCAGGGGTTTTAGGATTGTCCCAAGAGACCCAGTACTTC.

The rearrangement uses TRBV27 and TRBJ2-1; 9 bases map to TRBD1. The CDR3 covers 14 residues. Germline V gene lookup returns CDR1 MNHEY and CDR2 SMNVEV (reference sequence). The V and J ends lost 5 bases and 9 bases, in that order; junction bases with no gene match: 8. CDR3 residues: CASSPRTGEREQFF. In DNA form, the CDR3 reads TGTGCCAGCAGTCCCAGGACAGGGGAACGTGAGCAGTTCTTC.

The chain recombines TRBV29-1 with TRBJ2-3; 8 bases align to TRBD2. Germline CDR1 and CDR2: SQVTM and ANQGSEA. The ends lost 3 bases at V and 0 bases at J; junction bases unmatched: 5. There are 15 residues in the CDR3. This CDR3 reads CSVDHSGVSTDTQYF. The CDR3 DNA reads as TGCAGCGTTGACCATAGCGGGGTGAGCACAGATACGCAGTATTTT.

The chain links TRBV11-2 to TRBJ2-7; tentative D call: TRBD2 (6 bases). V lost 4 bases, J lost 2 bases, and 12 bases lay in between. Germline V CDR1 and CDR2: SGHAT, FQNNGV. The CDR3 covers 14 residues. CDR3 sequence: CASSWGESAYEQYF. DNA of the CDR3: TGTGCCAGCAGCTGGGGGGAATCGGCCTACGAGCAGTACTTC. Full variable domain (outside the CDR3, taken from reference TRBV11-2 and TRBJ2-7): EAGVAQSPRYKIIEKRQSVAFWCNPISGHATLYWYQQILGQGPKLLIQFQNNGVVDDSQLPKDRFSAERLKGVDSTLKIQPAKLEDSAVYLCASSWGESAYEQYFGPGTRLTVT.

The chain joins TRBV2 to TRBJ1-1, with 10 nucleotides matching TRBD1. This CDR3 comprises 17 residues. CDR1 and CDR2 (germline): SNHLY, FYNNEI. With V trimmed by 2 bases and J by 8 bases, 14 bases remained unmatched. CDR3 in amino acids: CASSEFAFGTGVSEAFF. DNA for the CDR3: TGTGCCAGCAGTGAATTCGCGTTCGGGACAGGGGTATCCGAAGCTTTCTTT.

V is TRBV2 and J is TRBJ2-7; perhaps TRBD1 as D (6 bases). The germline V gene has CDR1 SNHLY and CDR2 FYNNEI. Trimming left V 5 bases short and J 7 bases short, with 21 bases between. The CDR3 totals 15 residues. Here the CDR3 DNA reads TGTGCCAGCAGTTTGGACAGCATACCCTCGGATGAGCAGTACTTC. Its translation: CASSLDSIPSDEQYF.

V usage is TRBV18 and J usage is TRBJ1-2, with 7 bases that match TRBD1. Trimming cost V 6 bases and J 14 bases; bases outside gene matches: 21. This CDR3 spans 15 amino acids. Germline CDR1 and CDR2: KGHSH and LQKENI. CDR3 residues: CASSPRGEASSLLTF. CDR3 DNA: TGTGCCAGCTCCCCCAGGGGGGAGGCCTCTTCCCTCCTAACCTTC.

CDR3 residues: CASSFRESGETQYF. The CDR3 DNA follows: TGTGCCAGCAGCTTTCGAGAGTCTGGTGAGACCCAGTACTTC. The chain couples TRBV7-6 to TRBJ2-5; D not certain. Germline V gives CDR1 SGHVS, CDR2 FNYEAQ. The V end lost 3 bases, the J end lost 5 bases, and 13 bases lay between the germline ends. The CDR3 is 14 residues long.

The chain has TRBV6-5 and TRBJ2-7, with 11 bases fitting TRBD2. The CDR3 has 15 amino acids. With V trimmed by 6 bases and J by 3 bases, 7 bases remained unmatched. Germline V gives CDR1 MNHEY, CDR2 SVGAGI. Here the CDR3 reads CASRLTSGSYYEQYF. CDR3 coding DNA: TGTGCCAGCAGACTAACTAGCGGGAGTTACTACGAGCAGTACTTC.

CDR3 amino acids: CAWSNPPGVETQYF. CDR3 nucleotides: TGTGCCTGGAGTAACCCCCCGGGAGTGGAGACCCAGTACTTC. V gene TRBV30 combines with J gene TRBJ2-5; the D gene is possibly TRBD2 (6 bases). Trimming removed 2 bases from V and 5 bases from J, with 15 bases in between. The CDR3 has 14 amino acids. CDR1 is GTSNPN, CDR2 SVGIG, per germline (reference sequence).

The CDR3 is CASSFRDRGPNSPLHF. The CDR3 DNA sequence: TGTGCCAGCAGCTTCCGGGACAGGGGACCCAATTCACCCCTCCACTTT. The V and J genes are TRBV5-4 and TRBJ1-6; TRBD1 agrees at 10 bases. Germline assignment: CDR1 SGHNT and CDR2 YYREEE (reference sequence). V trimming: 2 bases; J trimming: 7 bases; junction bases outside the gene matches: 6. The CDR3 extends over 16 amino acids. The whole variable domain, remainder taken from reference TRBV5-4 and TRBJ1-6, is ETGVTQSPTHLIKTRGQQVTLRCSSQSGHNTVSWYQQALGQGPQFIFQYYREEENGRGNFPPRFSGLQFPNYSSELNVNALELDDSALYLCASSFRDRGPNSPLHFGNGTRLTVT.

The gene calls are TRBV9 and TRBJ1-2; 8 bases fit TRBD1. There are 14 residues in the CDR3. Germline V gene sequence: CDR1 SGDLS, CDR2 YYNGEE. Unmatched junction bases numbered 5, after V lost 1 base and J lost 6 bases. The CDR3 DNA sequence: TGTGCCAGCAGCGTATTGGACAGGGCGGATGGCTACACCTTC. Protein: CASSVLDRADGYTF.

The chain carries TRBV27 and TRBJ1-5; 9 positions match TRBD1. The CDR3 consists of 16 residues. The germline V gene encodes CDR1 MNHEY and CDR2 SMNVEV (reference sequence). With 6 bases clipped from V and 0 bases from J, the junction kept 6 bases outside the gene matches. CDR3 nucleotide sequence: TGTGCCAGCAGCGGCCGGGACAGGGATAGCAATCAGCCCCAGCATTTT. It is translated as CASSGRDRDSNQPQHF.

The chain links TRBV9 to TRBJ1-2, with 10 positions matching TRBD1. V gave up 4 bases and J gave up 5 bases; unmatched junction bases: 5. The CDR3 runs 14 residues. The germline V gene has CDR1 SGDLS and CDR2 YYNGEE. The CDR3 sequence: CASSPGQGVYGYTF. CDR3 nucleotide sequence: TGTGCCAGCAGCCCCGGACAGGGGGTTTATGGCTACACCTTC.

This clone was seen only a few times. CDR3 nucleotide sequence: TGTGCCAGCAGTGCACTAGTGCTGGATACGCAGTATTTT. This codes for CASSALVLDTQYF. The chain employs TRBV6-5 and TRBJ2-3; perhaps TRBD2 as D (5 bases). Germline V lookup: CDR1 MNHEY, CDR2 SVGAGI. Trimming removed 5 bases at V and 6 bases at J, with 12 bases between. The CDR3 sequence is 13 residues long.

The genes are TRBV5-1 and TRBJ1-3, with 7 bases that match TRBD1. The J segment lost 7 bases and the V segment lost 2 bases, leaving 3 bases of the junction unmatched. The V gene's germline CDR1 is SGHRS and CDR2 YFSETQ. The CDR3 extends over 13 amino acids. The CDR3 DNA reads TGCGCCAGCAGCTTCGACAGGGAGAACACCATATATTTT. Translation gives CASSFDRENTIYF.

The CDR3 bases are TGTGCCAGCAGACGAATGGGGGGTGAGGAAAAACTGTTTTTT. Amino acids: CASRRMGGEEKLFF. The chain uses TRBV2 and TRBJ1-4; a possible D gene is TRBD1 (5 bases). The germline V gene has CDR1 SNHLY and CDR2 FYNNEI. Trimming left V 6 bases short and J 8 bases short, with 16 bases between. The CDR3 is 14 amino acids.

The chain has TRBV5-4 and TRBJ2-5, with 8 bases matching TRBD2. Trimming at V came to 0 bases and at J to 5 bases, leaving 9 bases not matched to a gene. This CDR3 is built from 16 residues. Germline values: CDR1 SGHNT, CDR2 YYREEE (reference sequence). The CDR3 reads CASSLDSGAGWETQYF. CDR3 nucleotides: TGTGCCAGCAGCTTGGATAGCGGGGCCGGTTGGGAGACCCAGTACTTC.

The J gene is TRBJ2-1, the V gene TRBV15; D might be TRBD1 (6 bases). CDR3 size: 16 residues. Per the germline V gene, CDR1 is LNHNV and CDR2 is YYDKDF (reference sequence). Between the trimmed V and J ends, which lost 0 bases and 0 bases, there was a span of 9 bases. The CDR3 DNA is TGTGCCACCAGCAGAGAGGGACACAGCTCCTACAATGAGCAGTTCTTC. The encoded protein is CATSREGHSSYNEQFF.

This clone occurred once. As DNA, the CDR3 is TGTGCCACCAGCAGCCCCCCTGGTGGGCAGCAGTACTTC. This encodes CATSSPPGGQQYF. V is TRBV15 and J is TRBJ2-7; D uncertain. Trimming pared 3 bases from V and 8 bases from J, leaving 14 bases between. Germline values: CDR1 LNHNV, CDR2 YYDKDF (reference sequence). This CDR3 region has 13 residues.

The V gene is TRBV29-1, the J gene TRBJ1-2; the D is unclear. Looked up from germline, CDR1 is SQVTM and CDR2 is ANQGSEA. The CDR3 runs to 12 residues. V lost 1 base and J lost 6, with 9 bases in between. CDR3 amino acids: CSVEVAADGYTF. CDR3 nucleotide sequence: TGCAGCGTTGAAGTGGCCGCGGATGGCTACACCTTC.